This TCR beta chain was sequenced in a study of cytomegalovirus exposure and HLA in healthy donors. Each of the donors was a healthy bone marrow donor. This CDR3 region has 14 residues. Germline-derived CDR1 and CDR2 are MNHEY and SMNVEV (reference sequence). The PCR made use of 60 Vbeta and 13 Jbeta primers. Produced via immunoSEQ multiplex PCR; TCRdb's table is partial and in-frame only. The sample lists roughly 150,000 clones; about 80% were seen once. Findings and caveats of the study: Researchers reported from a later analysis that most CMV-associated TCR beta chains appeared HLA-restricted.

About this clone: Its target is unknown.

Source material: PBMCs. The chain carries TRBV27 and TRBJ2-5, with unresolved D. The closer fit of TRBJ2-7 to the DNA end suggests the J call may be wrong. The sequence came from a woman in her 40s in good health and CMV-seronegative. CDR3 protein: CASSLQARTYEQYF. In DNA, the CDR3 is TGTGCCAGCAGTTTGCAGGCCAGAACCTACGAGCAGTACTTC.